This TCR beta chain was profiled in a study of CD8+ T cells in alopecia areata. About the research overall: Treated patients were given oral tofacitinib, which was dosed at 5 to 10 mg twice daily.

Points from the study as a whole: Patients displayed less clarity in TCR sharing than mice, a finding possibly related to HLA.

From alopecia areata patients, lesional scalp punch biopsies and peripheral blood were collected. Sorting separated CD4+ and CD8+ T cells out of PBMCs. The CDR3 contains 13 residues. Germline CDR1 SEHNR, CDR2 FQNEAQ (reference sequence). Trimming took off 1 base at V and 4 bases at J, with 8 bases between the two ends. On this clone itself: Its antigen is as yet unknown.

The sequencing template was cDNA reverse transcribed from extracted RNA. Assay used: immunoSEQ multiplex PCR; TCRdb lists only in-frame clones, some missing. The sample includes 130,000 to 150,000 clones, about 87% seen only once; the top ten take approximately 15%. The clonotype was recovered from a human donor with alopecia areata. This chain joins TRBV7-9 and TRBJ2-7; D is unclear. Material: CD8+ T cells sorted from blood, obtained at week 0. DNA of the CDR3: TGTGCCAGCAGCTTAGACTTTCTTTACGAGCAGTACTTC. Residues: CASSLDFLYEQYF.